This T cell receptor (beta chain) was found in a study of cytomegalovirus exposure and HLA in healthy donors. Turning to the study itself: Most donors, 81% of approximately 400 genotyped, fell in the Caucasian-associated ancestry cluster.

Whole-study results and caveats: In a later analysis, an Asian-associated ancestry cluster reportedly showed fewer N-insertions than the roughly 700-donor mean. A later analysis linked a missense DCLRE1C variant to TCR beta V- and J-gene trimming.

PCR employed 60 Vbeta and 13 Jbeta primers. Some clones are missing from TCRdb's copy, which holds only in-frame ones; the method was immunoSEQ multiplex PCR. The table lists roughly 190,000 clones, over 75% of them singletons. Looked up from germline, CDR1 is SGDLS and CDR2 is YYNGEE. The CDR3 covers 14 residues. Concerning this clone itself: Antigen: not known. The junction differs from germline at one of its ends, possibly a read error.

The chain is built from TRBV9 and TRBJ1-1; D is perhaps TRBD1 (5 bases). Specimen: PBMCs. The receptor was isolated from a man in his forties in good health and CMV-seropositive. CDR3: CASSVRPGNAEAFF. CDR3 coding DNA: TGTGCCAGCAGCGTAAGGCCAGGGAACGCTGAAGCTTTCTTT.